The source of this TCR beta chain is a study of T cells in women clearing cervical HPV infection. Study summary: Control women cleared a single incident HPV16 infection within 12 months. Regarding the study as a whole: Richness plus V gene abundances separated cases from controls with AUC roughly 0.85.

This CDR3 contains 15 residues. Between the trimmed V and J ends, which lost 1 base and 1 base, there was a span of 10 bases. CDR1 is MGHRA and CDR2 is YSYEKL in the germline V gene. TCRdb's copy holds only in-frame clones and misses some; the assay was immunoSEQ multiplex PCR. This sample's table has roughly 48,000 clones. On this clone itself: The target antigen is unknown. The missing CDR3 end, 3 residues past where the read stops, is filled in from the germline J gene.

This sequence originates from a woman aged 18 to 69 with a cervical HPV16 infection that either progressed to CIN3+ or cleared (not recorded which). The sample consisted of blood buffy coat. The V gene is TRBV4-1, the J gene TRBJ2-5; D is ambiguous. This CDR3 is CASSQGLVFQETQYF. The CDR3 bases that were read are TGCGCCAGCAGCCAAGGGCTAGTCTTCCAAGAGACC.